Shown below are 6 T cell receptor beta chains from a single sample sequenced in a study of monozygotic twins with inflammatory bowel disease. TCRdb reprocessed the 5' RACE reads, with one entry per CDR3 protein and no DNA. The sample yields approximately 420,000 distinct CDR3 sequences, of which the top ten take up 2% to 3%. What was sequenced was blood. The receptors here all came from a human donor with ulcerative colitis or Crohn's disease, or a healthy co-twin of an affected twin (not recorded which).

The V call is TRBV3-1, the J call TRBJ2-2. The length of the CDR3 is 15 residues. CDR1 LGHDT and CDR2 YNNKEL come from the germline V gene (reference sequence). The CDR3 sequence is CASKNPTGNTGELFF.

CDR3: CASSFLPEGEQPQHF. The rearrangement links TRBV28 to TRBJ1-5; the TCRdb call, TRBD1, lacks DNA for checking. Per germline, CDR1 MDHEN and CDR2 SYDVKM. The CDR3 spans 15 residues.

CDR3 sequence reads: CASSVSGTRDNEQFF. The V and J genes are TRBV9 and TRBJ2-1; without DNA, the TCRdb call of TRBD1 cannot be checked. Germline assignment: CDR1 SGDLS and CDR2 YYNGEE. The CDR3 runs to 15 residues.

The CDR3 loop is CASSYMGAKNSPLHF. The chain carries TRBV6-2 or TRBV6-3 and TRBJ1-6; TCRdb picks TRBD1, but there is no DNA to check that call. CDR1 is MNHEY, CDR2 SVGEGT, per germline. The CDR3 is made up of 15 amino acids.

The rearrangement joins TRBV15 to TRBJ1-6. The V gene's germline CDR1 is LNHNV and CDR2 YYDKDF (reference sequence). The CDR3 sequence is 13 residues long. The CDR3 loop reads CATSLLKNSPLHF.

The chain combines TRBV5-1 with TRBJ2-1; TCRdb proposes TRBD1, but this gene call is untestable without DNA. The CDR3 is 14 amino acids. Per the germline V gene, CDR1 is SGHRS and CDR2 is YFSETQ. The CDR3 loop is CASSGLTGFNEQFF.